The entry below describes one T cell receptor beta chain. Its specific antigen is unknown. No quality values exist for individual bases; no much larger clone is one base distant. This sample is part of a study of blood T cell repertoires in COVID-19 (dated by TCRdb to 2018 to 2021). Regarding the complete study: The collaborator samples originated in the United States, Italy and Spain and spanned the acute and convalescent phases of COVID-19. Subjects who had been exposed to COVID-19, were actively infected with it, or had recovered from it provided the deeply sampled blood TCRbeta repertoires that made up the dataset. The repertoires were made available in a free public database intended to serve as a resource for research on the immune response to SARS-CoV-2. The samples were drawn from two sources: the first 160 participants of the ongoing ImmuneRACE study, and 950 to 1,500 subjects contributed by 6 global collaborators. HLA class I and class II types, where available, came from metadata supplied by the sample provider rather than from assay-based typing. Sample metadata almost always included a de-identified subject ID, COVID-19 status, age in years and sex. The material from the prospective study consisted of cDNA or gDNA derived from T cells, B-cell-depleted T cells, or PBMCs.

Beyond this particular receptor, the publication reports: How much clinical and demographic metadata was included differed by source and by participant, and the metadata was provided uncurated.

Collaborating institutions collected whole blood in K2EDTA tubes following their own protocols. For TCRbeta analysis, collaborators shipped samples as frozen whole blood, isolated PBMCs, or DNA extracted from either of those sample types. TCRbeta CDR3 regions were amplified from genomic DNA by means of the immunoSEQ Assay, a bias-controlled multiplex PCR. The published analysis was carried out like this. Within the assay, amplification of reference gene primers was used to estimate how many nucleated cells each sample contained. To quantify the absolute abundance of each unique TCRbeta CDR3 rearrangement, sequence reads were collapsed and filtered. For each sample, productive Simpson clonality was calculated as the square root of Simpson's diversity index across productive rearrangements. Sourced from immuneACCESS, this table was stored by TCRdb with only in-frame sequences that have V and J called. A share of the clones is absent; for the studies checked, an unresolved V gene accounts for under half, and the remainder has no known explanation. V, J and clone size were drawn from that table, and D and trimming were deduced from the DNA. This sample lists tens of thousands of clones; about 88% were detected once. The top ten clones comprise 15% to 20% of the sample.

The sequence was obtained from a human donor with active COVID-19. The donor label of this sample is uncertain. The sequenced sample consisted of peripheral blood.

The CDR3 corresponds to CASKKLFDRELYYGYTF. The nucleotide sequence is TGTGCCAGCAAAAAGTTGTTCGACAGGGAACTTTACTATGGCTACACCTTC. This chain joins TRBV4-2 to TRBJ1-2; 7 nucleotides in the junction match TRBD1. The junction shows trimming of 7 bases on V and 3 bases on J, and the gene matches do not reach 17 bases of it. The cysteine opens and the phenylalanine closes a CDR3 of 17 amino acids. The kept DNA is CDR3 alone, 51 bases in frame from the first base. CDR1 and CDR2 are drawn from the germline V gene: LGHNA, YNFKEQ.